The 21 T cell receptor beta chains below were found in one sample sequenced in a study of blood T cell repertoires in COVID-19. Profiling relied on immunoSEQ multiplex PCR, and the TCRdb table lists in-frame clones only, not all of them. The repertoire has approximately 110,000 clones, around 84% of them found once; the top ten carry less than 15%. The sample was peripheral blood. The receptors shown here come from a human donor in a cohort sampled during active COVID-19.

The rearrangement joins TRBV4-3 to TRBJ1-1, with a tentative D call TRBD1 (6 bases). Between the trimmed V and J ends, which lost 0 bases and 1 base, there was a span of 9 bases. Germline lookup yields CDR1 LGHNA and CDR2 YSLEER. The CDR3 is 15 amino acids. CDR3 DNA sequence: TGCGCCAGCAGCCAAGATAACAGGGCGAACACTGAAGCTTTCTTT. Protein: CASSQDNRANTEAFF.

This clone came up a few times. The CDR3 nucleotides read TGTGCCAGCAGCTCAGACAGGGTGGATCAGCCCCAGCATTTT. Amino acid sequence: CASSSDRVDQPQHF. V usage is TRBV7-2 and J usage is TRBJ1-5; 7 nucleotides align to TRBD1. This CDR3 has 14 amino acids. J gave up 5 bases and V 4 bases, and 5 bases lay outside the gene matches. Germline V lookup: CDR1 SGHTA, CDR2 FQGNSA.

The chain carries TRBV6-5 and TRBJ2-1; D remains ambiguous. CDR1 and CDR2 from the germline V gene are MNHEY and SVGAGI. The V and J ends lost 4 bases and 6 bases respectively, with 10 bases between them. The CDR3 has 13 amino acids. CDR3 residues: CASSFYQFNEQFF. In nucleotides, the CDR3 is TGTGCCAGCAGTTTTTATCAGTTCAATGAGCAGTTCTTC.

J is TRBJ2-1 and V is TRBV28; 10 nucleotides line up with TRBD2. CDR3 length: 15 amino acids. V lost 6 bases to trimming and J lost 4 bases; unmatched junction nucleotides: 6. The V gene's germline CDR1 is MDHEN and CDR2 SYDVKM. The CDR3: CASRISGGLYNEQFF. For the CDR3, the DNA is TGTGCCAGCAGAATTAGCGGGGGGTTGTACAATGAGCAGTTCTTC.

This clone was seen a few times. V gene TRBV11-2 combines with J gene TRBJ2-7; 9 bases line up with TRBD1. The CDR3 runs to 13 residues. The V gene end was trimmed by 0 bases and the J gene end by 9 bases; junction bases not matched to a gene: 3. CDR1 and CDR2 (germline): SGHAT, FQNNGV. The CDR3 loop is CASSLEQGAAQYF. CDR3 in DNA: TGTGCCAGCAGCTTAGAACAGGGGGCTGCGCAGTACTTC. Drawing the rest from reference TRBV11-2 and TRBJ2-7, the complete variable domain is EAGVAQSPRYKIIEKRQSVAFWCNPISGHATLYWYQQILGQGPKLLIQFQNNGVVDDSQLPKDRFSAERLKGVDSTLKIQPAKLEDSAVYLCASSLEQGAAQYFGPGTRLTVT.

The CDR3 loop is CASSYGGNEQFF. The CDR3 DNA sequence: TGTGCCAGCAGTTACGGCGGCAATGAGCAGTTCTTC. The chain has TRBV6-2 or TRBV6-3 and TRBJ2-1; D ambiguous. CDR1 is MNHEY, CDR2 SVGEGT, per germline. This CDR3 spans 12 amino acids. The V and J ends lost 2 bases and 6 bases respectively, with 5 bases between them.

The CDR3, as DNA: TGTGCCTGGAGTGTACGAGGGATTTACTATGGCTACACCTTC. Translated, it gives CAWSVRGIYYGYTF. The chain carries TRBV30 and TRBJ1-2, with D unresolved. The CDR3 contains 14 residues. Germline V gene data show CDR1 as GTSNPN and CDR2 as SVGIG (reference sequence). V was pared by 0 bases and J by 3 bases, with 11 bases between.

The chain links TRBV15 to TRBJ1-6; no reliable D call. CDR1 is LNHNV, CDR2 YYDKDF, per germline (reference sequence). The CDR3 covers 13 residues. V gave up 0 bases and J gave up 10 bases, with 7 bases separating them. The CDR3 nucleotides are TGTGCCACCAGCAGAGACGGAGAGTCACCCCTCCACTTT. Translating it yields CATSRDGESPLHF.

V gene TRBV6-5 combines with J gene TRBJ2-7; 10 nucleotides align to TRBD2. Trimming cost V 7 bases and J 3 bases; bases outside gene matches: 9. The CDR3 consists of 15 residues. From germline, CDR1 is MNHEY and CDR2 SVGAGI. The CDR3 DNA reads as TGTGCCAGCACCCGCTTAGCGGGGGGCCTCTACGAGCAGTACTTC. Amino acids: CASTRLAGGLYEQYF.

In this sample, this clone turned up once. This chain links TRBV9 with TRBJ1-4; D is ambiguous. The CDR3 sequence is 13 residues long. Trimming shortened V by 4 bases and J by 5 bases, and 9 bases separated the two germline ends. Germline-derived CDR1 and CDR2 are SGDLS and YYNGEE. Here the CDR3 reads CASSPRENEKLFF. The CDR3 coding sequence is TGTGCCAGCAGCCCCCGGGAGAATGAAAAACTGTTTTTT.

Only one count was recorded for this clone. The V and J genes are TRBV19 and TRBJ1-6; D remains ambiguous. This CDR3 has 14 amino acids. The germline V and J ends were trimmed by 1 base and 8 bases, with 9 bases remaining between them. Germline CDR1 LNHDA, CDR2 SQIVND (reference sequence). Written as DNA, the CDR3 is TGTGCCAGTAGTATAGGTGGGCGGGATTCACCCCTCCACTTT. Residues: CASSIGGRDSPLHF.

This clone was seen more than once but under ten times. This rearrangement joins TRBV28 to TRBJ1-5; no reliable D call. The CDR3 loop spans 13 amino acids. Germline lookup yields CDR1 MDHEN and CDR2 SYDVKM. The ends were cut back, 7 bases at V and 2 bases at J, with 9 bases in the middle. The CDR3 loop is CASTGGGNQPQHF. The CDR3 DNA sequence: TGTGCCAGCACCGGCGGTGGCAATCAGCCCCAGCATTTT.

CDR3 nucleotides: TGTGCCAGCACCCAACGGGGGGGGACTAGCCTCCCCGGGGAGCTGTTTTTT. It is translated as CASTQRGGTSLPGELFF. The V gene is TRBV27, the J gene TRBJ2-2; 9 bases line up with TRBD2. This CDR3 is 17 amino acids long. Germline lookup yields CDR1 MNHEY and CDR2 SMNVEV (reference sequence). The ends lost 7 bases at V and 6 bases at J; junction bases unmatched: 15.

This clone was counted a single time. V and J are TRBV9 and TRBJ2-1; TRBD2 matches at 14 bases. The CDR3 covers 17 residues. The germline V gene has CDR1 SGDLS and CDR2 YYNGEE. Trimming cost V 0 bases and J 9 bases; bases outside gene matches: 8. The CDR3 here is CASSVGVTSGGAGEQFF. The CDR3 DNA follows: TGTGCCAGCAGCGTAGGAGTGACTAGCGGGGGGGCTGGTGAGCAGTTCTTC.

J is TRBJ2-3 and V is TRBV5-8, with D perhaps matching TRBD1 (5 bases). Germline V lookup: CDR1 SGHTS, CDR2 YDEGEE. CDR3 length equals 15 residues. Trimming shortened V by 7 bases and J by 1 base, and 16 bases separated the two germline ends. The CDR3 here is CASGNSGRGTDTQYF. DNA of the CDR3: TGTGCCAGCGGTAACTCGGGCAGGGGCACAGATACGCAGTATTTT.

This chain connects TRBV2 to TRBJ2-7; 8 nucleotides match TRBD1. The ends lost 6 bases at V and 7 bases at J; junction bases unmatched: 5. The V gene's germline CDR1 is SNHLY and CDR2 FYNNEI. The CDR3 is 12 residues long. The CDR3 protein is CASSGTGGEQYF. The CDR3 DNA is TGTGCCAGCAGCGGTACAGGGGGTGAGCAGTACTTC.

The rearrangement joins TRBV5-4 to TRBJ2-3; 10 nucleotides agree with TRBD2. Germline V lookup: CDR1 SGHNT, CDR2 YYREEE (reference sequence). The trim removed 4 bases at V and 2 bases at J, leaving 7 bases unmatched. The CDR3 sequence is 16 residues long. CDR3 loop: CASSPVSGGPTDTQYF. The CDR3, as DNA: TGTGCCAGCAGCCCGGTTAGCGGGGGGCCCACAGATACGCAGTATTTT.

This chain uses TRBV9 with TRBJ1-2; TRBD1 is a possible D gene (5 bases). The CDR3 sequence is 10 residues long. Germline V gene sequence: CDR1 SGDLS, CDR2 YYNGEE. V was cut by 8 bases and J by 5 bases, with 7 bases left in between. The CDR3: CASGGYGYTF. The DNA of the CDR3 is TGTGCCAGTGGGGGGTATGGCTACACCTTC.

The rearrangement uses TRBV15 and TRBJ2-7; D is perhaps TRBD1 (6 bases). V was shortened by 0 bases and J by 2 bases, with 17 bases between the two germline ends. CDR1 is LNHNV, CDR2 YYDKDF, per germline (reference sequence). The CDR3 sequence is 17 residues long. The CDR3 sequence is CATSRDNLPGQPYEQYF. The CDR3 nucleotides read TGTGCCACCAGCAGAGATAATCTGCCGGGACAACCCTACGAGCAGTACTTC.

V is TRBV30 and J is TRBJ2-7; D is possibly TRBD1 (6 bases). Germline CDR1 GTSNPN, CDR2 SVGIG (reference sequence). This CDR3 region has 15 residues. The germline V and J ends were trimmed by 3 bases and 0 bases, with 15 bases remaining between them. The CDR3 nucleotides read TGTGCCTGGAGCGAAGCCGGGACACTCTCCTACGAGCAGTACTTC. Translated: CAWSEAGTLSYEQYF. Supplemented by reference TRBV30 and TRBJ2-7, the full variable domain reads SQTIHQWPATLVQPVGSPLSLECTVEGTSNPNLYWYRQAAGRGLQLLFYSVGIGQISSEVPQNLSASRPQDRQFILSSKKLLLSDSGFYLCAWSEAGTLSYEQYFGPGTRLTVT.

The rearrangement joins TRBV3-1 (or the pseudogene TRBV3-2) to TRBJ2-2, with TRBD1 matching 7 bases. The CDR3 runs 14 residues. V trimming: 4 bases; J trimming: 6 bases; junction bases outside the gene matches: 5. CDR1 is LGHDT and CDR2 is YNNKEL in the germline V gene (reference sequence). CDR3 protein: CASSLTGEPGELFF. CDR3 nucleotide sequence: TGTGCCAGCAGCCTTACAGGGGAACCCGGGGAGCTGTTTTTT.